The next 11 T cell receptor beta chains were all read from a single sample in a study of breast tumors, draining lymph nodes, adjacent tissues. Axillary draining lymph nodes of breast cancer patients supplied the node samples. In TCRdb, the multiplex PCR reads were re-called with MiXCR into one record per CDR3 protein. The sample holds about 270,000 distinct CDR3 sequences, around 30% seen once. Sequencing was done on a sample of axillary lymph node tissue. The receptor set was obtained from a female donor with breast cancer. Some clones in this sample may be carry-over from other donors' samples.

A remark on this clonotype: A single base separates this from a much larger clone, so it may be a read error. The chain carries TRBV19 and TRBJ2-1; 8 positions match TRBD1. Trimming took 2 bases from V and 10 from J; bases not matched to a gene: 4. This CDR3 has 13 residues. From germline, CDR1 is LNHDA and CDR2 SQIVND (reference sequence). This CDR3 is CASSITTGDEQFF. In nucleotides, the CDR3 is TGTGCCAGTAGTATAACGACAGGGGACGAGCAGTTCTTC.

The gene calls are TRBV25-1 and TRBJ2-7; 15 nucleotides line up with TRBD2. The length of the CDR3 is 16 residues. Looked up from germline, CDR1 is MGHDK and CDR2 is SYGVNS. Trimming took 8 bases from V and 0 from J; bases not matched to a gene: 5. CDR3 nucleotide sequence: TGTGCCAGCCGGACTAGCGGGAGGGCCAGCTCCTACGAGCAGTACTTC. Translation gives CASRTSGRASSYEQYF.

V and J are TRBV2 and TRBJ2-1; the D is unclear. The CDR3 spans 14 residues. CDR1 and CDR2 from the germline V gene are SNHLY and FYNNEI. V gave up 3 bases and J gave up 12 bases, with 18 bases separating them. CDR3 DNA: TGTGCCAGCAGTGACCATCTTTTCACAGATACGCAGTTCTTC. It codes for CASSDHLFTDTQFF.

As DNA, the CDR3 is TGTGCCAGCAGCGTAGAATCCCGCGGGAGGGCCAACGTCCTGACTTTC. This translates into CASSVESRGRANVLTF. V gene TRBV9 combines with J gene TRBJ2-6; possible D gene TRBD2, 6 bases. This CDR3 has 16 amino acids. V was trimmed by 0 bases and J by 5 bases, leaving 12 bases between them. The V gene's germline CDR1 is SGDLS and CDR2 YYNGEE.

Many counts were recorded for this clonotype. The chain uses TRBV2 and TRBJ1-5, with D uncertain. V lost 1 base and J lost 3, with 7 bases in between. This CDR3 comprises 14 residues. CDR1 SNHLY and CDR2 FYNNEI come from the germline V gene. The CDR3 DNA reads as TGTGCCAGCAGTGAAGGGAGGAACAATCAGCCCCAGCATTTT. Translating gives CASSEGRNNQPQHF.

Only a few counts were recorded for this clonotype. The chain recombines TRBV20-1 with TRBJ1-5; TRBD1 aligns across 10 bases. Unmatched junction bases numbered 10, after V lost 3 bases and J lost 5 bases. Per the germline V gene, CDR1 is DFQATT and CDR2 is SNEGSKA (reference sequence). This CDR3 comprises 16 residues. CDR3 DNA: TGCAGTGCTAGCAGACAGGGGGCAGAAGGCGATCAGCCCCAGCATTTT. Residues: CSASRQGAEGDQPQHF.

This clonotype was seen only a few times. Possible read error: a much larger clone is one base away. The rearrangement joins TRBV20-1 to TRBJ1-5; TRBD1 might be the D (6 bases). The CDR3 is 16 amino acids. Germline V gene data show CDR1 as DFQATT and CDR2 as SNEGSKA (reference sequence). The CDR3, as DNA: TGCAGTGTTAGAGAGGTAGGGGGGAAGAGCAATCAGCCCCAGCATTTT. It specifies CSVREVGGKSNQPQHF.

Remarks on this clonotype: A much larger clone lies one base from this, so it may be a read error. J is TRBJ2-1 and V is TRBV7-9, with no clear D. The CDR3 covers 14 residues. Germline V gives CDR1 SEHNR, CDR2 FQNEAQ (reference sequence). CDR3 coding DNA: TGTTCCAGCAGCTTTAGGCAGTCCTACAATGAGCAGTTCTTC. Its protein product is CSSSFRQSYNEQFF.

This clonotype was seen at least ten times. The chain is built from TRBV30 and TRBJ1-6; D possibly corresponds to TRBD1 (5 bases). Germline CDR1 and CDR2: GTSNPN and SVGIG (reference sequence). The V end lost 3 bases, the J end lost 5 bases, and 8 bases lay between the germline ends. The CDR3 has 13 amino acids. The DNA of the CDR3 is TGTGCCTGGAGGGGGGTCAATAATTCACCCCTCCACTTT. Translating it yields CAWRGVNNSPLHF.

The table lists this clonotype with many counts. The V and J genes are TRBV19 and TRBJ2-5, with D unresolved. There are 13 residues in the CDR3. The ends were cut back, 4 bases at V and 5 bases at J, with 11 bases in the middle. Per the germline V gene, CDR1 is LNHDA and CDR2 is SQIVND (reference sequence). The CDR3 is CASSRSSGETQYF. The DNA for the CDR3 is TGTGCCAGTAGTAGGAGTTCAGGCGAGACCCAGTACTTC.

This clonotype appeared many times. The chain has TRBV7-2 and TRBJ2-1; D is possibly TRBD1 or TRBD2 (5 bases each). Germline values: CDR1 SGHTA, CDR2 FQGNSA. The CDR3 length is 16 residues. Trimming cost V 5 bases and J 6 bases, with 20 bases left between them. CDR3 in DNA: TGTGCCAGCAGCCCCCATGGGGCAAGAGGGTCCAATGAGCAGTTCTTC. Protein product: CASSPHGARGSNEQFF.